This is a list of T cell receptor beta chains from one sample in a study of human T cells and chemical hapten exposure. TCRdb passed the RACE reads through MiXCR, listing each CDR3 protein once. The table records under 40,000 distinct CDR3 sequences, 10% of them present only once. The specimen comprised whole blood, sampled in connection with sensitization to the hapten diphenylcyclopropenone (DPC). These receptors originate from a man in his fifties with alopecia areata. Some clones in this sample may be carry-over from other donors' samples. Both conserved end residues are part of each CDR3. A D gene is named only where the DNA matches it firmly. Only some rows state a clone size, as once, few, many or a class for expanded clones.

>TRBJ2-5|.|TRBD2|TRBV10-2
TGCGCCAGCAGTGGGATCGGGAGGCAAGAGACCCAGTACTTC
CASSGIGRQETQYF
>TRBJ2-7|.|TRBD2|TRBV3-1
TGTGCCAGCAGCCCCTGGGGGGGTTTACGCGAGCAGTACTTC
CASSPWGGLREQYF
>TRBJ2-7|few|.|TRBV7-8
TGTGCCAGCAGCTTAGAGGGGGGTACCTACGAGCAGTACTTC
CASSLEGGTYEQYF
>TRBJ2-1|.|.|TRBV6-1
TGTGCCAGCAGTGCTGGGTCCAATGAGCAGTTCTTC
CASSAGSNEQFF
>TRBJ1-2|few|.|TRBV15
TGTGCCACCAGCAGAGACAGGGGCGTTGGTTATGGCTACACCTTC
CATSRDRGVGYGYTF
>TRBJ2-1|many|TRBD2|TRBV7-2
TGTGCCAGCGGCGGGAGCTCCTACAATGAGCAGTTCTTC
CASGGSSYNEQFF
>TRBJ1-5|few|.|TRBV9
TGTGCCAGCAGCGTAGGGTCGCTAGAGAATCAGCCCCAGCATTTT
CASSVGSLENQPQHF
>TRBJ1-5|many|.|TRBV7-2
TGTGCCAGCAGTCCACAGGAGAGCAATCAGCCCCAGCATTTT
CASSPQESNQPQHF
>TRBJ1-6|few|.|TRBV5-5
TGTGCCAGCAGCTACCTCCGCATGGACGCAGGAAACAATTCACCCCTCCACTTT
CASSYLRMDAGNNSPLHF
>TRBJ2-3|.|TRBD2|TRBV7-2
TGTGCCAGCAGCGTTCCTAGCGGGAGCGCAGATACGCAGTATTTT
CASSVPSGSADTQYF
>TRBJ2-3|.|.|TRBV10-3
TGTGCCATCAGTGAGTTGAGCACAGATACGCAGTATTTT
CAISELSTDTQYF
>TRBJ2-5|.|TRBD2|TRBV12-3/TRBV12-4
TGTGCCAGCAGTTTGTATGCTGGGGGGGTTAGTGAGACCCAGTACTTC
CASSLYAGGVSETQYF
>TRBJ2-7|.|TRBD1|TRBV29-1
TGCAGCGTTGAAGCTTGGACAGGGAGAGGCGAGCAGTACTTC
CSVEAWTGRGEQYF
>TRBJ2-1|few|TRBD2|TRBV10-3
TGTGCCATCTTCTCGACTAGCGCCTCCTCCAATGAGCAGTTCTTC
CAIFSTSASSNEQFF
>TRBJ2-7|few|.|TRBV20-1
TGCAGTGCCCTTAAGGACGAGCAGTACTTC
CSALKDEQYF
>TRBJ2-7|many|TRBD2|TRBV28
TGTGCCAGCAGTTCCCGACTAGCCAAGAGCGGGGAGCAGTACTTC
CASSSRLAKSGEQYF
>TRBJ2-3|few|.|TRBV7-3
TGTGCCAGCAGCTCTGACCTCACAGATACGCAGTATTTT
CASSSDLTDTQYF
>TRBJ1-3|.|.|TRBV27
TGTGCCAGCAGTTTAGTGCCACCGGAGGGAGGAAACACCATATATTTT
CASSLVPPEGGNTIYF
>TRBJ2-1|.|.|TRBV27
TGTGCCAGCAGTTTATCAAGGGTAGCCCCTGAGCAGTTCTTC
CASSLSRVAPEQFF
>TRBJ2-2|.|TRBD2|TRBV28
TGTGCCAGCACCCTTAGCGGGAGGCTCACCGGGGAGCTGTTTTTT
CASTLSGRLTGELFF
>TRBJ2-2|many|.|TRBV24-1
TGTGCCACCAGTGATTTGAACAGCGGACGAGCCGGGGAGCTGTTTTTT
CATSDLNSGRAGELFF
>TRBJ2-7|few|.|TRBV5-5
TGTGCCAGCAGCAGTGCGCTGGCGGCTATGGAGCAGTACTTC
CASSSALAAMEQYF
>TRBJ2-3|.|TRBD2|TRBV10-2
TGCGCCAGCAGTGAGTCGTTAGCGGGAGTCTTCACAGATACGCAGTATTTT
CASSESLAGVFTDTQYF
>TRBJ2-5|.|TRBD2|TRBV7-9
TGTGCCAGCAGCCCCGGACTAGCGGATTCTCAAGAGACCCAGTACTTC
CASSPGLADSQETQYF